The clone carrying this T cell receptor beta chain occurred many times. The record originates from a study of T-cell reconstitution after alpha-beta-depleted transplantation in children. Unique molecular identifiers tagged the TCRbeta library. One entry per CDR3 protein, called by TCRdb with MiXCR from the PCR reads. The repertoire consists of hundreds of thousands of distinct CDR3 sequences, with around 17% occurring once and the leading ten covering about 1.1%. The CDR3 extends over 14 amino acids. The V and J ends lost 2 bases and 7 bases, in that order; junction bases with no gene match: 7. Germline V lookup: CDR1 ENHRY, CDR2 SYGVKD.

The sample consisted of PBMCs from the stem cell graft donor, taken from the stem cell graft. The chain couples TRBV10-3 to TRBJ1-2; TRBD1 matches at 7 bases. The TCR sequence derives from a human donor who donated a stem cell graft to a child with acute myeloid leukemia. CDR3 nucleotides: TGTGCCATCAGTGAGACAATGACAGGGCTTGGCTACACCTTC. Its translation is CAISETMTGLGYTF.